This TCR beta chain originates from a study of cytomegalovirus exposure and HLA in healthy donors. The V gene's germline CDR1 is SGDLS and CDR2 YYNGEE. Trimming removed 2 bases from V and 7 bases from J, with 21 bases in between. The CDR3 covers 17 residues. Measured with immunoSEQ multiplex PCR; TCRdb has only the in-frame clones, and not every one. The table lists about 160,000 clones, nearly 90% of them singletons. The sample taken for sequencing was PBMCs. This TCR derives from a man aged 18 to 35 in good health and CMV-seropositive. The V and J genes are TRBV9 and TRBJ1-4; tentative D call: TRBD1 (6 bases). The DNA for the CDR3 is TGTGCCAGCAGCGTCTTTCCAGTTGGGGGCGCACGTGAAAAACTGTTTTTT. Translated: CASSVFPVGGAREKLFF.